In its sample, the clone carrying this T cell receptor (beta chain) was seen many times. The antigen is not known. The CDR3 totals 12 residues. CDR1 and CDR2 from the germline V gene are SGHVS and FNYEAQ. The J segment lost 2 bases and the V segment lost 8 bases, leaving 2 bases of the junction unmatched. The data stem from a study of Graves' ophthalmopathy and Graves' hyperthyroidism. Hyperthyroidism patients, aged 18 to 65, were newly diagnosed, under 2 months' duration. Clinicians diagnosed using symptoms, serum thyroxine, TRAb, thyroid ultrasound and orbital computed tomography. Fresh peripheral blood (over 9.5 ml) yielded the PBMCs. Investigators amplified TCR beta CDR3 regions from RNA transcripts. First-round RT-PCR employed HTBI primers, with a second-round multiplex PCR after it. TCRdb reprocessed the multiplex PCR reads via MiXCR and lists one record per CDR3 protein. This repertoire shows hundreds of thousands of distinct CDR3 sequences, roughly 20% found once; its top ten account for approximately 6.9%.

Overall study results and limits: The blood repertoire also included most expanded thyroid clonotypes above 0.001 frequency.

Sequenced material: peripheral blood. The sequence came from a woman between 18 and 30 years old with stable Graves' hyperthyroidism. Some clones in this sample may be carry-over from other donors' samples. V usage is TRBV7-6 and J usage is TRBJ2-7, with 8 bases fitting TRBD2. Here the CDR3 DNA reads TGTGCCAGCGGGACTAGTACCTACGAGCAGTACTTC. This encodes CASGTSTYEQYF. The variable domain in full, with the rest retrieved from reference TRBV7-6 and TRBJ2-7, is GAGVSQSPRYKVTKRGQDVALRCDPISGHVSLYWYRQALGQGPEFLTYFNYEAQQDKSGLPNDRFSAERPEGSISTLTIQRTEQRDSAMYRCASGTSTYEQYFGPGTRLTVT.